This T cell receptor (beta chain) was recorded in a study of low-dose radiotherapy and immunotherapy resistance in tumors (dated by TCRdb to about 2022). About the investigation overall: Patients in Cohort 1 were given 0.5 Gy per fraction every 2 weeks, and the prescribed total PTV dose was 6.5 Gy. For Cohort 2, the dose was 1 Gy per fraction given every two weeks, adding up to 13 Gy in total across 26 weeks. Cyclophosphamide 200 mg/m2 was given intravenously every two weeks, one day before each radiation and immunotherapy administration. Eight patients were included in the translational analysis: three from the first dose cohort and the first five from the second dose cohort. Aspirin 300 mg was taken orally once daily by patients for four cycles, starting on cycle 1 day 1. Nivolumab and ipilimumab were both given intravenously, with nivolumab at a 240 mg flat dose every two weeks and ipilimumab at 1 mg/kg every six weeks. No randomization into treatment groups was done for the people taking part in the trial.

The sample's time point, from its label and the paper: before trial treatment. The donors took part in RACIN, a single-arm, phase I, dose-escalation trial that combined nivolumab, ipilimumab, aspirin, low-dose cyclophosphamide and low-dose radiotherapy. Patients with advanced, TIL-negative solid tumors were considered eligible. This clonotype is assessed as medium-sized (0.01 to 0.1%). Its target antigen remains unknown. No much larger clone is present one base from it, and per-base qualities are unavailable. The CDR3 runs 15 residues from the cysteine to the phenylalanine. Kept here is only the CDR3 DNA, which spans 45 bases and is read in frame from base 1. The germline V gene supplies CDR1 MDHEN and CDR2 SYDVKM. Trimming leaves V shorter by 5 bases and J shorter by 9 bases, with the junction holding 11 bases beyond the gene matches. Sequenced on an Illumina HiSeq 2500. First-strand cDNA was synthesized with Superscript III and a set of TRAV- and TRBV-specific primers, covering both TCRalpha and TCRbeta chains. TCRs were amplified with Phusion for 20 to 25 PCR cycles using a constant-region primer together with the adapter attached to the V primers. The MessageAmp II aRNA Amplification Kit was used to amplify the isolated mRNA, with in vitro transcription run for roughly 16 hours at 37 degrees C. mRNA for TCR sequencing was isolated with the Dynabeads mRNA DIRECT Purification Kit. Indexed Illumina adapters were added in a second roughly 25-cycle Phusion PCR, and the resulting products were purified with AMPure XP beads. Regarding the original processing steps: Custom Perl scripts pooled TCR sequences encoding the same protein, removed out-of-frame sequences and computed each clonotype's abundance. The analysis excluded TCR sequences that were supported by just one read. Shannon entropy, Gini index, clonality, richness, and the frequency of TCRs shared between repertoires were included as repertoire metrics. TCRdb trimmed public reads at Q25 via fastp, called clones via MiXCR and kept in-frame beta chains. Entries are consolidated by CDR3 protein sequence, retaining the most common genes and DNA. In this record, the V and J calls reflect TCRdb's handling and not the investigators' own analysis. The sample contains over 55,000 distinct CDR3 sequences, around 30% of them found a single time. Around 10% of the sample is taken by the ten largest.

The sample in question was PBMCs, obtained before treatment. This chain is built from TRBV28 and TRBJ1-5, with TRBD1 matching 9 junction bases. The TCR originated in a female donor with ovarian cancer. The CDR3 is CASSVSTGGGPPQHF. The DNA reads as follows: TGTGCCAGCAGTGTATCGACAGGGGGAGGTCCGCCCCAGCATTTT.